Here is one T cell receptor (beta chain) with its context. The CDR3 has 14 amino acids. Trimming shortened V by 1 base and J by 4 bases, and 9 bases separated the two germline ends. Per germline, CDR1 SGHTA and CDR2 FQGNSA. This entry belongs to a study of blood T cell repertoires in COVID-19. Here immunoSEQ multiplex PCR was the method, and the copy in TCRdb shows in-frame clones only, minus some. Of about 370,000 clones listed, roughly 90% are singletons. V gene TRBV7-2 combines with J gene TRBJ2-3, with TRBD2 as a possible D gene (6 bases). The TCR comes from a woman aged 25 to 39 with COVID-19, enrolled during active disease. The specimen sequenced was peripheral blood. The CDR3 sequence is CASSLVDYSDTQYF. CDR3 nucleotides: TGTGCCAGCAGCTTAGTGGACTATTCAGATACGCAGTATTTT.